This TCR beta chain is drawn from a study of monozygotic twins with inflammatory bowel disease. General study points: TCRbeta inverse Simpson diversity was decreased in IBD patients versus healthy co-twins.

On this clonotype: The antigen is unknown.

TCRdb reanalyzed the 5' RACE reads, giving one entry per CDR3 protein sequence and no DNA. The table lists a few hundred thousand distinct CDR3 sequences. Per donor, less than 3 ml of blood was collected and frozen. Per the germline V gene, CDR1 is SGHTA and CDR2 is FQGNSA. The length of the CDR3 is 14 residues. V and J are TRBV7-2 and TRBJ2-7; TCRdb designates TRBD1, a call that cannot be tested without DNA. The receptor's source is a human donor with ulcerative colitis or Crohn's disease, or a healthy co-twin of an affected twin (not recorded which). Sequencing was done on a sample of blood. The CDR3 sequence: CASSPAQGFYEQYF.